Listed below are T cell receptor beta chains from one sample, sequenced in a study of PD-L1 blockade in urothelial cancer. The protocol was immunoSEQ multiplex PCR, while the TCRdb copy is restricted to in-frame clones and leaves out a portion. The sample has about 52,000 clones; approximately 84% are singletons. Sequenced material: PBMCs, taken around atezolizumab (anti-PD-L1) treatment. The receptors derive from a man aged 45-65 years with urothelial cancer. CDR3s include the opening cysteine and the closing phenylalanine or tryptophan.

TRBV19	TRBJ2-5	CASSIPSGGAAETQYF
TRBV7-8	TRBJ2-5	CASSLRTYQETQYF
TRBV10-3	TRBJ2-2	CAIRPGLNTGELFF
TRBV11-2	TRBJ2-1	CASSLDRGTGKSNEQFF
TRBV19	TRBJ2-7	CASSFRPGWEQYF
TRBV14	TRBJ2-1	CASSPIWGGSSYNEQFF
TRBV7-2	TRBJ1-4	CASSFSQSNRENEKLFF
TRBV6-5	TRBJ2-7	CASREQGQEQYF
TRBV27	TRBJ2-7	CASSFSSSYEQYF
TRBV18	TRBJ2-7	CASSPNSAYEQYF
TRBV27	TRBJ1-5	CASRLTGLLQPQHF
TRBV2	TRBJ2-5	CASSTVIQETQYF
TRBV5-1	TRBJ2-5	CASSPAGTSSETQYF
TRBV6-5	TRBJ2-7	CASSRAGQGYEQYF
TRBV5-1	TRBJ2-2	CASSQRTRGRGTGELFF
TRBV5-6	TRBJ1-5	CASSLGGGTPPGPQHF
TRBV27	TRBJ2-2	CASSPGLVDTGELFF
TRBV30	TRBJ2-6	CAWKQGEYGANVLTF
TRBV2	TRBJ2-2	CASSGLSGGPLGTGELFF
TRBV6-5	TRBJ2-7	CASSPPSQGWEYF
TRBV18	TRBJ2-2	CASSPPTGRAGELFF
TRBV5-6	TRBJ1-4	CASSWRQGEEKLFF